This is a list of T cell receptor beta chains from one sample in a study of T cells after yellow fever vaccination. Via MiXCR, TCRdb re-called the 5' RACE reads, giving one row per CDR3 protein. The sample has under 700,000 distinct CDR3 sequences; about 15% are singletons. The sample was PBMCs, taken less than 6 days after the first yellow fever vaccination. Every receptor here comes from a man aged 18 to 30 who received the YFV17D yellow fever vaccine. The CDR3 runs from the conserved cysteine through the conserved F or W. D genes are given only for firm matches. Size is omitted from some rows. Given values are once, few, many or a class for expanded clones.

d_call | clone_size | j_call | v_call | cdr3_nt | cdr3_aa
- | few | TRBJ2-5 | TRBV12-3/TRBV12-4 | TGTGCCAGCAGCCTTGCTTGGGAGACCCAGTACTTC | CASSLAWETQYF
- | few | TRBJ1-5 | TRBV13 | TGTGCCAGCAGCTTAGCCGGGGCCCCAGATAGGGCGCCCCAGCATTTT | CASSLAGAPDRAPQHF
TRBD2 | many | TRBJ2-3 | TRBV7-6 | TGTGCCAGCAGCTCGTGGACTAGCGGGGGGATAACAGATACGCAGTATTTT | CASSSWTSGGITDTQYF
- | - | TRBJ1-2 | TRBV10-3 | TGTGCCATCAGCTTCAGGAGCCGCTATGGCTACACCTTC | CAISFRSRYGYTF
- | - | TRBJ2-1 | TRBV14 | TGTGCCAGCAGCCGACGGATTTACAATGAGCAGTTCTTC | CASSRRIYNEQFF
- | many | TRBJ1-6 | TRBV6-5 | TGTGCCAGCACCCCCGCCGGGACCTGGGGACAATCACCCCTCCACTTT | CASTPAGTWGQSPLHF
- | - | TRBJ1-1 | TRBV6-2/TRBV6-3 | TGTGCCAGCAGTTCCGGAAGGAGGGGCTTT | CASSSGRRGF
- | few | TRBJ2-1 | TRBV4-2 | TGTGCCAGCGCCGCGGGCGCTTACAATGAGCAGTTCTTC | CASAAGAYNEQFF
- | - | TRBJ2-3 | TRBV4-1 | TGCGCCAGCAGCCTAGGGTCCCGGGAAACAGATACGCAGTATTTT | CASSLGSRETDTQYF
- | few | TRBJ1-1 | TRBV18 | TGTGCCAGCTCAACACAGGGAGGACTAATACCTGAAGCTTTCTTT | CASSTQGGLIPEAFF
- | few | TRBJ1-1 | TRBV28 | TGTGCCAGCAGTTTACAGGACAGCATTGAAGCTTTCTTT | CASSLQDSIEAFF
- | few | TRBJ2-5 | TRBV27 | TGTGCCAGCAGTTTTGGCTGGGGGGCCGCAGAGACCCAGTACTTC | CASSFGWGAAETQYF
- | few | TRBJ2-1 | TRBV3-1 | TGTGCCAGCAGCCAAGATAACTACAATGAGCAGTTCTTC | CASSQDNYNEQFF
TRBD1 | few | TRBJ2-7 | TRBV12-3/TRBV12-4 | TGTGCCAGCAGTTTCGTGGGACAGCAATACGAGCAGTACTTC | CASSFVGQQYEQYF
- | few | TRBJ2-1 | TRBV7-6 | TGTGCCAGCACCCTTAGGAAAGGCTACAATGAGCAGTTCTTC | CASTLRKGYNEQFF
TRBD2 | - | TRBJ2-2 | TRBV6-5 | TGTGCCAGCAGTTCACTAGCGGGGGTGAACACCGGGGAGCTGTTTTTT | CASSSLAGVNTGELFF
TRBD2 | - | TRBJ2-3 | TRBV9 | TGTGCCAGCAGCGTAGCTAGCGGGGCCCCAGATACGCAGTATTTT | CASSVASGAPDTQYF
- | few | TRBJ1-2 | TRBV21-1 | TGTGCCAGCACCACTCCAGGGGGTCTAAATGGCTACACCTTC | CASTTPGGLNGYTF
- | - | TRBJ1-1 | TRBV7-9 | TGTGCCAGCAGCCCGTCGACAGGCCCTGAAGCTTTCTTT | CASSPSTGPEAFF
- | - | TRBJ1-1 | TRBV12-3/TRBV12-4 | TGTGCCAGCGGACGCGGGATCAACACTGAAGCTTTCTTT | CASGRGINTEAFF
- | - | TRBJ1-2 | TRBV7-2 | TGTGCCAGCAGCCGGAGCCCGGGACACATCTATGGCTACACCTTC | CASSRSPGHIYGYTF
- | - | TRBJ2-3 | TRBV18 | TGTGCCAGCTCACCGACGGGGGAGGTGGATACGCAGTATTTT | CASSPTGEVDTQYF
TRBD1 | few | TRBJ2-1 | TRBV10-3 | TGTGCCATCAGTACGTCAACAGGGGCTAACAATGAGCAGTTCTTC | CAISTSTGANNEQFF
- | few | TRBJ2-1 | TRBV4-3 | TGCGCCAGCAGCCAAGATCGAGTTAGCCGAGTTGAGCAGTTCTTC | CASSQDRVSRVEQFF
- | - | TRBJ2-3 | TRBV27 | TGTGCCAGCAGTCCTCCCTGGCAGGGGGGAAGAGATACGCAGTATTTT | CASSPPWQGGRDTQYF
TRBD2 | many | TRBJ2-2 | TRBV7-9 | TGTGCCAGCAGCCCAGGGGGGCTAGCGGGGAGAACCGGGGAGCTGTTTTTT | CASSPGGLAGRTGELFF
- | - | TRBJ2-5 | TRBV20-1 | TGCAGTGCTAGAGATTCCCAGGGAAACCAAGAGACCCAGTACTTC | CSARDSQGNQETQYF
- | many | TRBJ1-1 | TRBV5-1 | TGCGCCAGCAGCTTGGCTCGAGTCACTGAAGCTTTCTTT | CASSLARVTEAFF
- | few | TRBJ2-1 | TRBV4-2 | TGTGCCAGCAGCCCCAACAGCCCCGGGGGCGATGAGCAGTTCTTC | CASSPNSPGGDEQFF
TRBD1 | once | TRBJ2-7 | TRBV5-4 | TGTGCCAGCAGCGGACAGGGGGATCTCTACGAGCAGTACTTC | CASSGQGDLYEQYF
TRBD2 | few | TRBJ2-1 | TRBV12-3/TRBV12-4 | TGTGCCAGCAGTTTCGGCGGGGGACACAATGAGCAGTTCTTC | CASSFGGGHNEQFF
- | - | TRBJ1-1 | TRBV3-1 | TGTGCCAGCAGCCAAGTGAGTACAGGGAACACTGAAGCTTTCTTT | CASSQVSTGNTEAFF
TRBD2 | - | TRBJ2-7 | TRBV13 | TGTGCCAGCAGCTTGTGGGGGGGGACGGCTAGCTCCTACGAGCAGTACTTC | CASSLWGGTASSYEQYF
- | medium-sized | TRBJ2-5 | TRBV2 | TGTGCCAGCAGTGAGAGTCCGGGGGAGACCCAGTACTTC | CASSESPGETQYF
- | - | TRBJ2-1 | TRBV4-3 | TGCGCCAGCAGCCAAGGAGTGATAGGGTTAGGGGGCAATGAGCAGTTCTTC | CASSQGVIGLGGNEQFF
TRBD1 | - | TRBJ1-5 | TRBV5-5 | TGTACCAGCAGCTGGACAGGGGGCGATCAGCCCCAGCATTTT | CTSSWTGGDQPQHF
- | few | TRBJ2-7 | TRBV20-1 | TGTGCCGGGGTAAGCTCCTACGAGCAGTACTTC | CAGVSSYEQYF
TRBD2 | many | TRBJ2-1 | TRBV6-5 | TGTGCCAGCAGTTACTCGAACGGCGGGGGGGCTAAGCAGTTCTTC | CASSYSNGGGAKQFF
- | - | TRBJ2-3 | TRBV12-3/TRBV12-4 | TGTGCCAGCAGTTTAGTGAGTCAAAGCACGCAGTATTTT | CASSLVSQSTQYF
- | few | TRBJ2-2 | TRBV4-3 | TGCGCCAGCAGCCAAGAGTACCGCCCTACCGGGGAGCTGTTTTTT | CASSQEYRPTGELFF
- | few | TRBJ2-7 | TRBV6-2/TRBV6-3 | TGTGCCAGCAGTTACCCTTCCTGGGTTGGCGGGGAGCCCTACGAGCAGTACTTC | CASSYPSWVGGEPYEQYF
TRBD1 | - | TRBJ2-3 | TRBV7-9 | TGTGCCAGCAGCGCCCCGGGACAGAGCACAGATACGCAGTATTTT | CASSAPGQSTDTQYF
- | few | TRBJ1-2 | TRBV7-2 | TGTGCCAGCAGCCGAGGCGGCTTAGCTAACTATGGCTACACCTTC | CASSRGGLANYGYTF
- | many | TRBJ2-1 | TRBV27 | TGTGCCAGCAGTTTGGGGTATCTCAATGAGCAGTTCTTC | CASSLGYLNEQFF
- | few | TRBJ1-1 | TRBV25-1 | TGTGCCAGCCAACAGGGACTCCTGAACACTGAAGCTTTCTTT | CASQQGLLNTEAFF
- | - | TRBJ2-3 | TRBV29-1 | TGCAGCGTTGGTCCTAGATTCACAGATACGCAGTATTTT | CSVGPRFTDTQYF
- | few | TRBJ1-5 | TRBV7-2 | TGTGCCAGCAGCTTCACAGGAGAACAGCCCCAGCATTTT | CASSFTGEQPQHF
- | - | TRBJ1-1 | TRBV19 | TGTGCCAGTAGTATATCGGGGGCCAACACTGAAGCTTTCTTT | CASSISGANTEAFF
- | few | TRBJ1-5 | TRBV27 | TGTGCCAGCAGGGAGGGGGGCCTTTGGGGCAATCAGCCCCAGCATTTT | CASREGGLWGNQPQHF
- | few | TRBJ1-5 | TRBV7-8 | TGTGCCAGCAGCCTCCCGGAGGGGGTCAATCAGCCCCAGCATTTT | CASSLPEGVNQPQHF
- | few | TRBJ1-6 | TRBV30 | TGTGCCTGGACCAACAGGGAGAGCTCCTATAATTCACCCCTCCACTTT | CAWTNRESSYNSPLHF
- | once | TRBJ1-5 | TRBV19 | TGTGCCAGTAGTCCCCGGATCTATCAGCCCCAGCATTTT | CASSPRIYQPQHF
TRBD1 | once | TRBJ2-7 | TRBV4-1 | TGCGCCAGCAGCCAAGATATCGGCGGACAGGAATACGAGCAGTACTTC | CASSQDIGGQEYEQYF
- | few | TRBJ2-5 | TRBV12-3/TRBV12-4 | TGTGCCAGCAGTTGGAGGAGGCAAGAGACCCAGTACTTC | CASSWRRQETQYF
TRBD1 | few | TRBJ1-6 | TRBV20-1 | TGCAGTGCTAGGGGGGACAGATATTCACCCCTCCACTTT | CSARGDRYSPLHF